This paragraph covers one TCR beta chain sequence. Trimming pared 9 bases from V and 0 bases from J, leaving 17 bases between. Germline V gene sequence: CDR1 SGHRS, CDR2 YFSETQ. CDR3 length: 15 amino acids. The source of the sample is a study of T cells in tuberculosis. Thawed, overnight-rested PBMC were stained with GMM-loaded CD1B tetramer, viability dye and anti-CD3, then sorted. The CD1B tetramers carried C32 glucose monomycolate purified from Rhodococcus equi. Here immunoSEQ multiplex PCR was the method, and the copy in TCRdb shows in-frame clones only, minus some. Among about 88,000 clones, under 95% were seen once, and the ten largest hold over 1.5%.

V and J are TRBV5-1 and TRBJ2-3; no clear D. The sample was CD1b-GMM tetramer-negative cells sorted from PBMCs. This sequence originates from an adult woman with latent tuberculosis. The CDR3 nucleotides are TGCGCCACCAGAATGGGTAGCCCTAGCACAGATACGCAGTATTTT. This translates into CATRMGSPSTDTQYF.